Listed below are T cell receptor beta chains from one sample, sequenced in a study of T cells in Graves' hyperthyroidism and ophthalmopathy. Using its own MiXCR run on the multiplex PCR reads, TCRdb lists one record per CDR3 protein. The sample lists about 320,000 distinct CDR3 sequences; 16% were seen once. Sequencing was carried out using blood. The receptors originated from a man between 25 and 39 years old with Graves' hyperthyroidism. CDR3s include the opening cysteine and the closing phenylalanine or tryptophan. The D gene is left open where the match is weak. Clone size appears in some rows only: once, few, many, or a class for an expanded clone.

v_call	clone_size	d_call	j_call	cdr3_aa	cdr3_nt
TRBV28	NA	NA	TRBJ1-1	CASSPWGETEAFF	TGTGCCAGCAGTCCCTGGGGTGAGACTGAAGCTTTCTTT
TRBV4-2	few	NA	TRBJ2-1	CASSRPLGGGLSYNEQFF	TGTGCCAGCAGCCGACCCCTTGGAGGGGGCTTGTCCTACAATGAGCAGTTCTTC
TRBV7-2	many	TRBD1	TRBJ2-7	CASSYTTGGYEQYF	TGTGCCAGCAGCTACACGACAGGGGGTTACGAGCAGTACTTC
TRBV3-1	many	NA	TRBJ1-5	CASSPAIDQPQHF	TGTGCCAGCAGCCCCGCCATCGATCAGCCCCAGCATTTT
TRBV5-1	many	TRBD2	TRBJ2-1	CASSSGTKDEQFF	TGCGCCAGCAGCTCCGGGACTAAGGACGAGCAGTTCTTC
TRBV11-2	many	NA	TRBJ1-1	CASSSSRVGAFF	TGTGCCAGCAGCTCCTCCCGGGTTGGAGCTTTCTTT
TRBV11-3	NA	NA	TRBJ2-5	CASSHNRVRETQYF	TGTGCCAGCAGCCATAACAGGGTCCGGGAGACCCAGTACTTC
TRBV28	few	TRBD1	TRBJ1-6	CASSLEQGGISPLHF	TGTGCCAGCAGTTTGGAACAGGGGGGAATTTCACCCCTCCACTTT
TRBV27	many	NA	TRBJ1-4	CASSFGRGRHNEKLFF	TGTGCCAGCAGTTTTGGCCGGGGACGGCATAATGAAAAACTGTTTTTT
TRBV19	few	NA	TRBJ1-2	CASSIAATGQAYGYTF	TGTGCCAGTAGTATAGCCGCGACAGGCCAAGCCTATGGCTACACCTTC
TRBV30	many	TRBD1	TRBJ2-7	CAWKDRGYEQYF	TGTGCCTGGAAGGACAGGGGGTACGAGCAGTACTTC
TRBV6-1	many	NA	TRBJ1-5	CASTQRGRPQHF	TGTGCCAGCACCCAGAGGGGACGGCCCCAGCATTTT
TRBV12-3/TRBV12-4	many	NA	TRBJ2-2	CASSLDGELFF	TGTGCCAGCAGTTTAGACGGGGAGCTGTTTTTT
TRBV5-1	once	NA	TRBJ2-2	CASRNRHPTGELFF	TGCGCCAGCAGAAACAGACACCCAACCGGGGAGCTGTTTTTT
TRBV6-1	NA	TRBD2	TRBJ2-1	CASSRTSGNYNEQFF	TGTGCCAGCAGTCGGACTAGCGGGAATTACAATGAGCAGTTCTTC
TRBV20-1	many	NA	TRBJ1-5	CSAKQGTRDQPQHF	TGCAGTGCCAAGCAGGGGACGAGGGATCAGCCCCAGCATTTT
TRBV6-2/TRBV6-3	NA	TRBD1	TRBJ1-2	CASSYRTGGVANYGYTF	TGTGCCAGCAGTTACCGGACAGGGGGAGTAGCTAACTATGGCTACACCTTC
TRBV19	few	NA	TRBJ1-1	CASGQFSMNTEAFF	TGTGCCAGCGGACAGTTCTCCATGAACACTGAAGCTTTCTTT
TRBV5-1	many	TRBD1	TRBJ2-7	CASKWDSSYEQYF	TGCGCCAGCAAATGGGACAGTTCCTACGAGCAGTACTTC
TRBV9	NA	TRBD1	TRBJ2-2	CASSVGQGAGELFF	TGTGCCAGCAGCGTAGGACAGGGTGCCGGGGAGCTGTTTTTT
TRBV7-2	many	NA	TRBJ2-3	CASSLPAGRSTDTQYF	TGTGCCAGCAGCTTACCAGCGGGCCGGAGCACAGATACGCAGTATTTT
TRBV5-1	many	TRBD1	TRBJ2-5	CASSPGTGMETQYF	TGCGCCAGCAGCCCCGGGACAGGGATGGAGACCCAGTACTTC
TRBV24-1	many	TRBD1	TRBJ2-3	CATSITGGTDTQYF	TGTGCCACCAGTATCACAGGGGGCACAGATACGCAGTATTTT
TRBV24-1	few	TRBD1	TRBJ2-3	CATSDHRGPLTDTQYF	TGTGCCACCAGTGATCACAGGGGGCCTCTAACAGATACGCAGTATTTT
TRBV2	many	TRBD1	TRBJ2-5	CASSPGQGRETQYF	TGTGCCAGCAGCCCAGGACAGGGGAGGGAGACCCAGTACTTC
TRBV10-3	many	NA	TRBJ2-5	CAISESGQGPQETQYF	TGTGCCATCAGTGAGTCCGGCCAGGGACCCCAAGAGACCCAGTACTTC
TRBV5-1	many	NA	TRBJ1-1	CASSSHTDSTEAFF	TGCGCCAGCAGCTCCCATACTGATTCCACTGAAGCTTTCTTT
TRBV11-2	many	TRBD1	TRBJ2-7	CASTIGTGGYEQYF	TGTGCCAGCACCATAGGGACAGGGGGCTACGAGCAGTACTTC
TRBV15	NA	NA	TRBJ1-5	CATSREQGISQPQHF	TGTGCCACCAGCAGAGAACAGGGAATAAGCCAGCCCCAGCATTTT
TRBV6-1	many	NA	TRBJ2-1	CASTTEGHNEQFF	TGTGCCAGCACTACGGAGGGGCACAATGAGCAGTTCTTC
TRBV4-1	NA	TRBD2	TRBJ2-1	CASSQDQLAGDREQFF	TGCGCCAGCAGCCAAGATCAGCTAGCGGGAGATCGCGAGCAGTTCTTC
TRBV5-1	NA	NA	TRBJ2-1	CASSSGVLNEQFF	TGCGCCAGCAGCTCCGGGGTGTTGAATGAGCAGTTCTTC
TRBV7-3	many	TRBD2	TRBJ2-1	CASTPLAGANEQFF	TGTGCCAGCACGCCCTTAGCGGGAGCCAATGAGCAGTTCTTC
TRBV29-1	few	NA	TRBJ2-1	CSVEALIWSQVFDEQFF	TGCAGCGTTGAAGCCCTTATCTGGTCACAGGTTTTCGATGAGCAGTTCTTC
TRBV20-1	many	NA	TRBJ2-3	CSAKGLTDTQYF	TGCAGTGCTAAGGGTCTTACAGATACGCAGTATTTT
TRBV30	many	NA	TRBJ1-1	CAWSPTNTEAFF	TGTGCCTGGAGTCCTACGAACACTGAAGCTTTCTTT
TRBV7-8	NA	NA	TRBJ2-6	CASTRPSGANVLTF	TGTGCCAGCACCCGTCCTTCTGGGGCCAACGTCCTGACTTTC
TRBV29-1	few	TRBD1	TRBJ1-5	CSAEGQAGQPQHF	TGCAGCGCCGAGGGACAGGCGGGTCAGCCCCAGCATTTT
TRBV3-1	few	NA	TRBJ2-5	CASSQPYQEKYF	TGTGCCAGCAGCCAACCTTACCAGGAAAAGTACTTC
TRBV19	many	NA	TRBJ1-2	CASSIAIQSSNGYTF	TGTGCCAGTAGTATAGCCATCCAGTCCAGCAATGGCTACACCTTC
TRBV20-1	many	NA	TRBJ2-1	CSAILGSVGEQFF	TGCAGTGCTATTTTGGGGTCGGTAGGGGAGCAGTTCTTC
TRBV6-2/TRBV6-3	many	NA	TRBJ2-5	CASRPGRWLGTQYF	TGTGCCAGCAGACCGGGACGCTGGTTGGGGACCCAGTACTTC
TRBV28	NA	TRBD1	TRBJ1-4	CASSPMENRGGEKLFF	TGTGCCAGCAGTCCAATGGAGAACAGGGGAGGTGAAAAACTGTTTTTT
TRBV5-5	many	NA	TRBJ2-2	CASSRRGRWDTGELFF	TGTGCCAGCAGCCGTAGAGGCCGGTGGGACACCGGGGAGCTGTTTTTT
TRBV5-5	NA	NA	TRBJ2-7	CASSLETGLSYEQYF	TGTGCCAGCAGCTTGGAGACAGGATTATCCTACGAGCAGTACTTC
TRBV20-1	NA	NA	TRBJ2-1	CSARWRNEQFF	TGCAGTGCTAGGTGGAGGAATGAGCAGTTCTTC
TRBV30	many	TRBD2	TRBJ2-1	CAWSHLGLAGDEQFF	TGTGCCTGGAGCCATCTCGGACTAGCGGGAGATGAGCAGTTCTTC
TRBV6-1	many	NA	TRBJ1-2	CASISPQRGYTF	TGTGCCAGCATTAGTCCCCAGCGTGGCTACACCTTC